What follows are 17 T cell receptor beta chains derived from one specimen sequenced in a study of blood T cell repertoires in COVID-19. Assay: immunoSEQ multiplex PCR; the TCRdb copy retains only in-frame clones and omits some. The sample includes some 300,000 clones, roughly 91% of them seen just once. Material: PBMCs or T cells enriched from blood (not recorded which). These receptor sequences come from a woman between 55 and 75 years old in a cohort exposed to, infected with or recovered from COVID-19 (not recorded which).

The chain uses TRBV28 and TRBJ1-2; TRBD1 matches at 8 bases. Per germline, CDR1 MDHEN and CDR2 SYDVKM. The CDR3 sequence is 15 residues long. The trim removed 6 bases at V and 6 bases at J, leaving 12 bases unmatched. CDR3 nucleotides: TGTGCCAGCAGCCACAGGGACAGGCCCTCAAATGGCTACACCTTC. Encoded protein: CASSHRDRPSNGYTF.

This clone turned up a few times. CDR3 in amino acids: CASSQRAGGSQETQYF. In DNA form, the CDR3 reads TGTGCCAGCAGCCAAAGAGCAGGGGGAAGTCAAGAGACCCAGTACTTC. The chain has TRBV3-1 (or the pseudogene TRBV3-2) and TRBJ2-5; 7 bases are shared with TRBD1. Germline CDR1 LGHDT, CDR2 YNNKEL (reference sequence). With V trimmed by 2 bases and J by 2 bases, 8 bases remained unmatched. The CDR3 covers 16 residues.

The chain employs TRBV3-1 (or the pseudogene TRBV3-2) and TRBJ2-7; 10 nucleotides line up with TRBD1. Germline V lookup: CDR1 LGHDT, CDR2 YNNKEL (reference sequence). CDR3 length: 14 residues. Unmatched junction bases numbered 8, after V lost 6 bases and J lost 6 bases. CDR3: CASRALGQGGEQYF. The CDR3 DNA is TGTGCCAGCAGGGCTCTCGGACAGGGGGGCGAGCAGTACTTC.

This clone was seen only a few times. This chain joins TRBV2 and TRBJ2-2; perhaps TRBD1 as D (6 bases). The CDR3 is 12 residues long. The V gene's germline CDR1 is SNHLY and CDR2 FYNNEI. The V end lost 8 bases, the J end lost 5 bases, and 9 bases lay between the germline ends. This chain's CDR3 is CASGDRTGELFF. The CDR3 nucleotides are TGTGCCAGCGGAGACAGGACCGGGGAGCTGTTTTTT.

This sequence joins TRBV13 and TRBJ2-1, with a possible D match to TRBD2 (5 bases). Trimming left V 5 bases short and J 0 bases short, with 17 bases between. Germline loops: CDR1 PRHDT, CDR2 FYEKMQ (reference sequence). The CDR3 loop spans 17 amino acids. The chain's CDR3 is CASSHRPSGSSYNEQFF. CDR3 bases: TGTGCCAGCAGCCACCGACCTAGTGGGAGCTCCTACAATGAGCAGTTCTTC.

The chain links TRBV5-1 to TRBJ2-2; 11 positions match TRBD2. V lost 6 bases and J lost 1; bases outside the gene matches: 5. This CDR3 is 16 amino acids long. Germline V gene lookup returns CDR1 SGHRS and CDR2 YFSETQ. The CDR3 DNA sequence: TGCGCCAGCAACCCGCTAGCGGGAGGGAACACCGGGGAGCTGTTTTTT. Amino acid sequence: CASNPLAGGNTGELFF.

This sequence joins TRBV7-2 and TRBJ1-3; D may be TRBD1 (5 bases). With 4 bases removed from V and 0 bases from J, the gap between germline ends came to 13 bases. The CDR3 is 16 amino acids. The germline V gene has CDR1 SGHTA and CDR2 FQGNSA. The CDR3 DNA follows: TGTGCCAGCAGCTGGCTTCAGGGTCCCTCTGGAAACACCATATATTTT. As protein: CASSWLQGPSGNTIYF.

The CDR3 DNA is TGTGCCAGCAGTCTAACGACAGCCTTGAACACTGAAGCTTTCTTT. It translates to CASSLTTALNTEAFF. The chain couples TRBV28 to TRBJ1-1, with a tentative D call TRBD1 (5 bases). V was shortened by 5 bases and J by 0 bases, with 13 bases between the two germline ends. The germline CDR1 and CDR2 sequences are MDHEN and SYDVKM. This CDR3 comprises 15 residues.

This chain links TRBV20-1 with TRBJ2-1; 9 bases agree with TRBD2. The CDR3 is 11 amino acids. Germline trimming cut 6 bases from V and 8 bases from J; bases unmatched to any gene: 2. The germline CDR1 and CDR2 sequences are DFQATT and SNEGSKA (reference sequence). CDR3 sequence reads: CSAASGDEQFF. The CDR3 coding sequence is TGCAGTGCGGCTAGCGGGGATGAGCAGTTCTTC.

V is TRBV11-2 and J is TRBJ1-1; a possible D gene is TRBD1 (5 bases). Trimming left V 4 bases short and J 11 bases short, with 20 bases between. The CDR3 contains 14 residues. The germline V gene has CDR1 SGHAT and CDR2 FQNNGV. The CDR3 DNA follows: TGTGCCAGCAGCTCTCCGGGTTGGGCGCGGGGGGCTTTCTTT. This encodes CASSSPGWARGAFF.

V gene TRBV6-5 combines with J gene TRBJ1-2; 7 bases line up with TRBD1. The CDR3 is 14 amino acids. Germline loops: CDR1 MNHEY, CDR2 SVGAGI. V was pared by 8 bases and J by 3 bases, with 9 bases of the junction left unmatched. The CDR3 is CASSPEGADYGYTF. In nucleotides, the CDR3 is TGTGCCAGCTCGCCTGAGGGGGCCGACTATGGCTACACCTTC.

J is TRBJ1-2 and V is TRBV21-1; TRBD1 was called by the table and not checked on the DNA. TRBV21-1 represents a pseudogene. The CDR3 is made up of 14 amino acids. The CDR3 here is CASTSGTGGDGYTF. CDR3 coding DNA: TGTGCCAGCACGTCCGGGACAGGGGGTGACGGCTACACCTTC.

The chain joins TRBV2 to TRBJ2-7, with D perhaps matching TRBD1 (6 bases). V shed 6 bases and J shed 3 bases, with 9 bases lying between them. Germline CDR1 SNHLY, CDR2 FYNNEI. This CDR3 region has 12 residues. The CDR3 DNA reads as TGTGCCAGCAGACCGGACAGCTACGAGCAGTACTTC. It translates to CASRPDSYEQYF.

This rearrangement joins TRBV5-1 to TRBJ2-1; 10 nucleotides agree with TRBD2. The CDR3 length is 15 residues. V shed 4 bases and J 8 bases; nucleotides not matched to a gene: 9. From germline, CDR1 is SGHRS and CDR2 YFSETQ. The chain's CDR3 is CASSRRASGSDEQFF. Here the CDR3 DNA reads TGCGCCAGCAGCCGGCGGGCTAGCGGGAGCGATGAGCAGTTCTTC. The full variable domain, rest sourced from reference TRBV5-1 and TRBJ2-1, is KAGVTQTPRYLIKTRGQQVTLSCSPISGHRSVSWYQQTPGQGLQFLFEYFSETQRNKGNFPGRFSGRQFSNSRSEMNVSTLELGDSALYLCASSRRASGSDEQFFGPGTRLTVL.

The chain links TRBV3-1 (or the pseudogene TRBV3-2) to TRBJ2-3; 8 positions agree with TRBD2. Trimming took 4 bases from V and 2 from J; bases not matched to a gene: 5. CDR1 is LGHDT, CDR2 YNNKEL, per germline (reference sequence). The CDR3 has 15 amino acids. The CDR3: CASSPRGGHTDTQYF. CDR3 bases: TGTGCCAGCAGCCCTCGGGGGGGGCACACAGATACGCAGTATTTT.

The chain carries TRBV5-1 and TRBJ1-3; TRBD1 matches at 10 bases. V lost 0 bases to trimming and J lost 0 bases; unmatched junction nucleotides: 9. The germline gives CDR1 SGHRS, CDR2 YFSETQ. The CDR3 sequence is 19 residues long. CDR3 in amino acids: CASSLVPPGQGTSGNTIYF. The CDR3 nucleotides read TGCGCCAGCAGCTTGGTACCCCCGGGACAGGGGACCTCTGGAAACACCATATATTTT.

The V and J genes are TRBV10-2 and TRBJ1-6; weak D call: TRBD1 (5 bases). CDR1 and CDR2 from the germline V gene are WSHSY and SAAADI. With 2 bases removed from V and 10 bases from J, the gap between germline ends came to 12 bases. The CDR3 spans 14 residues. This CDR3 reads CASSELGGNSPLHF. For the CDR3, the DNA is TGCGCCAGCAGTGAGCTGGGGGGGAACTCACCCCTCCACTTT.